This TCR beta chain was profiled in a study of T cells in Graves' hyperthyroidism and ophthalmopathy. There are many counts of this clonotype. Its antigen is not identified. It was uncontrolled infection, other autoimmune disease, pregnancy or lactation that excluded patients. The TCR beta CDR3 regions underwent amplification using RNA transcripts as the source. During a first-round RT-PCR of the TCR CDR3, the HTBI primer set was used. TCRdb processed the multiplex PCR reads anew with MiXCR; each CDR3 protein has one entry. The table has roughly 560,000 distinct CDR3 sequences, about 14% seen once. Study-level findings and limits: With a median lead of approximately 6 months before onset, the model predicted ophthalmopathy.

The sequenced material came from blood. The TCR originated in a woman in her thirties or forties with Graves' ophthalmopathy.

The CDR3 DNA follows: TGTGCCAGCAGCTTATATCAGGGGCTACCTCGAACCGGGGAGCTGTTTTTT. This sequence encodes CASSLYQGLPRTGELFF. V and J are TRBV7-8 and TRBJ2-2; TRBD1 is a possible D gene (6 bases). This CDR3 comprises 17 residues. Germline values: CDR1 SGHVS, CDR2 FQNEAQ. Trimming stripped 2 bases from V and 5 bases from J, with 18 bases between.